The 30 T cell receptor beta chains below were found in one sample sequenced in a study of OX40 agonist ivuxolimab in advanced cancers. The library was obtained by the immunoSEQ multiplex PCR assay. TCRdb limited this immuneACCESS table to in-frame rearrangements with V and J called. A share of clones is missing; checked studies link under half to unresolved V genes, and the rest is unexplained. Within this sample are about 74,000 clones, with roughly 90% of them counted one time only. 0.75% to 1% of the sample is in the top ten clones. Sample: CD4+ or CD8+ T cells sorted from blood, taken in a trial of the OX40 agonist ivuxolimab. The source is an adult with an advanced solid tumor such as melanoma, head and neck, liver or kidney cancer.

The gene calls are TRBV13 and TRBJ1-1; TRBD1 might be the D (5 bases). Trimming pared 2 bases from V and 1 base from J, leaving 8 bases between. CDR3 length: 14 residues. The germline CDR1 and CDR2 sequences are PRHDT and FYEKMQ (reference sequence). CDR3 DNA: TGTGCCAGCAGCTTATCGGGGGGGAACACTGAAGCTTTCTTT. Its protein is CASSLSGGNTEAFF.

In its sample, this clone was seen once. The V gene is TRBV7-8, the J gene TRBJ2-3, with D possibly being TRBD2 (5 bases). Germline values: CDR1 SGHVS, CDR2 FQNEAQ. The CDR3 is 14 residues long. V was pared by 6 bases and J by 2 bases, with 12 bases between. The CDR3 loop is CASRPLRDTDTQYF. CDR3 bases: TGTGCCAGCAGACCTCTGAGGGACACAGATACGCAGTATTTT.

The CDR3: CASSPLSDNEQFF. The CDR3 DNA reads TGTGCCAGCTCACCACTATCCGACAATGAGCAGTTCTTC. The chain uses TRBV18 and TRBJ2-1; D is uncertain. Germline values: CDR1 KGHSH, CDR2 LQKENI. This CDR3 spans 13 amino acids. The V end was cut by 1 base, the J end by 5 bases, with 6 bases between.

The gene calls are TRBV6-1 and TRBJ1-5, with D tentatively TRBD1 (6 bases). Germline lookup yields CDR1 MNHNS and CDR2 SASEGT. V was pared by 6 bases and J by 1 base, with 13 bases between. The CDR3 is 15 residues long. CDR3 sequence reads: CASREQGASNQPQHF. DNA of the CDR3: TGTGCCAGCAGAGAACAGGGAGCGAGCAATCAGCCCCAGCATTTT.

The chain has TRBV19 and TRBJ1-1; TRBD1 aligns across 10 bases. This CDR3 has 14 residues. Germline lookup yields CDR1 LNHDA and CDR2 SQIVND (reference sequence). V lost 6 bases and J lost 3; bases outside the gene matches: 4. Here the CDR3 reads CASSDRGRHTEAFF. DNA of the CDR3: TGTGCCAGTAGCGACAGGGGGCGTCACACTGAAGCTTTCTTT.

This clone was detected once. The genes are TRBV18 and TRBJ2-7; D is perhaps TRBD1 or TRBD2 (5 bases each). Trimming left V 6 bases short and J 1 base short, with 22 bases between. The germline gives CDR1 KGHSH, CDR2 LQKENI. The length of the CDR3 is 17 residues. The CDR3 region is CASSEFTTGTSSYEQYF. The CDR3 DNA sequence: TGTGCCAGCTCCGAATTTACGACCGGGACCTCTTCCTACGAGCAGTACTTC.

The chain has TRBV9 and TRBJ2-2, with a possible D match to TRBD2 (6 bases). Germline V gene lookup returns CDR1 SGDLS and CDR2 YYNGEE. The CDR3 totals 14 residues. V lost 7 bases to trimming and J lost 4 bases, with 14 bases between them. The CDR3 spells CASRLDGGTGELFF. In nucleotides, the CDR3 is TGTGCCAGCCGCCTGGACGGGGGCACCGGGGAGCTGTTTTTT. The entire variable domain, with the rest obtained from reference TRBV9 and TRBJ2-2, is as follows: DSGVTQTPKHLITATGQRVTLRCSPRSGDLSVYWYQQSLDQGLQFLIQYYNGEERAKGNILERFSAQQFPDLHSELNLSSLELGDSALYFCASRLDGGTGELFFGEGSRLTVL.

This chain links TRBV28 with TRBJ1-5; tentative D call: TRBD1 (5 bases). V gave up 11 bases and J gave up 1 base, with 15 bases separating them. This CDR3 is built from 14 residues. Germline V lookup: CDR1 MDHEN, CDR2 SYDVKM. As DNA, the CDR3 is TGTGCCTCCCGGGGTGGGGCCAGCAATCAGCCCCAGCATTTT. Protein: CASRGGASNQPQHF.

The V call is TRBV5-4, the J call TRBJ2-7; unclear D gene. CDR3 length equals 13 residues. V lost 2 bases to trimming and J lost 6 bases, with 12 bases between them. Looked up from germline, CDR1 is SGHNT and CDR2 is YYREEE (reference sequence). The CDR3 protein is CASSFAPFGEQYF. The CDR3 DNA sequence: TGTGCCAGCAGCTTCGCGCCCTTCGGCGAGCAGTACTTC.

The chain uses TRBV6-5 and TRBJ2-7, with D unresolved. V shed 0 bases and J shed 3 bases, with 15 bases lying between them. This CDR3 region has 16 residues. The germline V gene has CDR1 MNHEY and CDR2 SVGAGI. CDR3 coding DNA: TGTGCCAGCAGTTACTCAAAGGCCTTACCAATCTACGAGCAGTACTTC. Translation gives CASSYSKALPIYEQYF.

This rearrangement joins TRBV19 to TRBJ1-3; D gene unclear. Germline loops: CDR1 LNHDA, CDR2 SQIVND (reference sequence). The CDR3 length is 14 residues. V shed 6 bases and J shed 0 bases, with 9 bases lying between them. This CDR3 reads CASSSWDSGNTIYF. Written as DNA, the CDR3 is TGTGCCAGTAGCTCTTGGGACTCTGGAAACACCATATATTTT.

The gene calls are TRBV18 and TRBJ2-5; TRBD1 matches 9 bases. In germline, CDR1 is KGHSH, CDR2 LQKENI. The CDR3 contains 15 residues. J gave up 1 base and V 6 bases, and 6 bases lay outside the gene matches. The DNA for the CDR3 is TGTGCCAGCTCCCCGGGACAGGGAATCCAAGAGACCCAGTACTTC. It codes for CASSPGQGIQETQYF.

The chain has TRBV6-5 and TRBJ2-1; 9 bases line up with TRBD1. J gave up 2 bases and V 5 bases, and 4 bases lay outside the gene matches. The CDR3 covers 15 residues. CDR1 and CDR2 from the germline V gene are MNHEY and SVGAGI. Written as DNA, the CDR3 is TGTGCCAGCAGTAAGGACAGGGGCCCCTACAATGAGCAGTTCTTC. Its translation: CASSKDRGPYNEQFF.

The chain uses TRBV27 and TRBJ2-3; 8 bases are shared with TRBD1. The CDR3 extends over 15 amino acids. The V gene's germline CDR1 is MNHEY and CDR2 SMNVEV (reference sequence). The V segment lost 8 bases and the J segment 3 bases; nucleotides outside the gene matches: 10. In nucleotides, the CDR3 is TGTGCCAGCCAGGGGGCAGGGGGAATTACAGATACGCAGTATTTT. Protein: CASQGAGGITDTQYF.

The chain has TRBV6-6 and TRBJ2-3; D is undetermined. Germline CDR1 reads MNHNY; CDR2 reads SVGAGI (reference sequence). The ends were cut back, 1 base at V and 0 bases at J, with 8 bases in the middle. The CDR3 runs to 15 residues. The CDR3 is CASSYYPPSTDTQYF. In DNA, the CDR3 is TGTGCCAGCAGTTACTACCCTCCTAGCACAGATACGCAGTATTTT.

The V gene is TRBV10-3, the J gene TRBJ2-5; the D is unclear. Germline V lookup: CDR1 ENHRY, CDR2 SYGVKD. This CDR3 spans 11 amino acids. Trimming removed 4 bases from V and 5 bases from J, with 5 bases in between. CDR3 bases: TGTGCCATCAGTGCCTCCGAGACCCAGTACTTC. As protein: CAISASETQYF.

In its sample, this clone was seen once. The V gene is TRBV6-9, the J gene TRBJ2-2; 12 bases line up with TRBD2. The V segment lost 6 bases and the J segment 0 bases; nucleotides outside the gene matches: 11. Germline V lookup: CDR1 MNHGY, CDR2 SVAAGI. The CDR3 length is 19 residues. Here the CDR3 reads CASRLIGLAGGANTGELFF. In DNA, the CDR3 is TGTGCCAGCAGACTTATAGGGCTAGCGGGAGGGGCGAACACCGGGGAGCTGTTTTTT.

The chain combines TRBV28 with TRBJ2-5; 9 bases align to TRBD2. Germline CDR1 MDHEN, CDR2 SYDVKM. After removal of 5 bases from V and 4 bases from J, the junction contained 8 bases not matched to a gene. The CDR3 is made up of 15 amino acids. The CDR3 DNA sequence: TGTGCCAGCAGTGAAGGGACTAGCCCTCCAGAGACCCAGTACTTC. Amino acid sequence: CASSEGTSPPETQYF. Using reference TRBV28 and TRBJ2-5 for the parts outside the CDR3, the full variable domain is DVKVTQSSRYLVKRTGEKVFLECVQDMDHENMFWYRQDPGLGLRLIYFSYDVKMKEKGDIPEGYSVSREKKERFSLILESASTNQTSMYLCASSEGTSPPETQYFGPGTRLLVL.

This clone was picked up a small number of times. The gene calls are TRBV30 and TRBJ1-2; TRBD1 matches at 10 bases. The CDR3 contains 13 residues. The germline gives CDR1 GTSNPN, CDR2 SVGIG (reference sequence). V shed 3 bases and J 5 bases; nucleotides not matched to a gene: 3. CDR3 region: CAWSRDRGYGYTF. The DNA for the CDR3 is TGTGCCTGGAGCCGGGACAGGGGTTATGGCTACACCTTC.

The chain carries TRBV7-9 and TRBJ2-3; no definite D call. Germline V gene lookup returns CDR1 SEHNR and CDR2 FQNEAQ (reference sequence). V was pared by 1 base and J by 6 bases, with 11 bases between. This CDR3 has 14 residues. In DNA, the CDR3 is TGTGCCAGCAGCTTAGAAAGTGTCTGGGATACGCAGTATTTT. Protein: CASSLESVWDTQYF.

The CDR3 loop is CASSLGLAASQETQYF. In DNA, the CDR3 is TGTGCCAGCAGCTTAGGACTAGCGGCCAGCCAAGAGACCCAGTACTTC. The rearrangement uses TRBV5-5 and TRBJ2-5; 10 nucleotides match TRBD2. The germline CDR1 and CDR2 sequences are SGHKS and YYEKEE (reference sequence). J lost 1 base, V lost 2 bases, and 5 bases had no gene match. This CDR3 contains 16 residues.

The rearrangement joins TRBV29-1 to TRBJ2-2; 12 positions match TRBD2. The CDR3 runs 20 residues. Unmatched junction bases numbered 16, after V lost 4 bases and J lost 1 base. CDR1 is SQVTM, CDR2 ANQGSEA, per germline. CDR3 in DNA: TGCAGCGTTGCCTACCCCCTAGCGGGAGGGCCGGATTTGAACACCGGGGAGCTGTTTTTT. As protein: CSVAYPLAGGPDLNTGELFF.

The chain joins TRBV9 to TRBJ2-1; TRBD2 agrees at 8 bases. This CDR3 comprises 15 residues. Germline V CDR1 and CDR2: SGDLS, YYNGEE. The ends lost 0 bases at V and 4 bases at J; junction bases unmatched: 3. CDR3 DNA sequence: TGTGCCAGCAGCGTAGACAGCGGGGGTTACAATGAGCAGTTCTTC. Protein sequence: CASSVDSGGYNEQFF. The whole variable domain, filled in from reference TRBV9 and TRBJ2-1, reads DSGVTQTPKHLITATGQRVTLRCSPRSGDLSVYWYQQSLDQGLQFLIQYYNGEERAKGNILERFSAQQFPDLHSELNLSSLELGDSALYFCASSVDSGGYNEQFFGPGTRLTVL.

This rearrangement joins TRBV7-3 to TRBJ2-1; weak D call: TRBD1 (7 bases). With 5 bases removed from V and 0 bases from J, the gap between germline ends came to 14 bases. There are 16 residues in the CDR3. CDR1 and CDR2 (germline): SGHTA, FQGTGA. The CDR3 nucleotides read TGTGCCAGCAGCAGTCAGGGGGGTGTCTCCTACAATGAGCAGTTCTTC. This sequence encodes CASSSQGGVSYNEQFF. Full variable domain (remainder filled in from reference TRBV7-3 and TRBJ2-1): GAGVSQTPSNKVTEKGKYVELRCDPISGHTALYWYRQSLGQGPEFLIYFQGTGAADDSGLPNDRFFAVRPEGSVSTLKIQRTERGDSAVYLCASSSQGGVSYNEQFFGPGTRLTVL.

This clone was observed a single time. This chain joins TRBV28 and TRBJ2-1; D is perhaps TRBD2 (7 bases). The CDR3 totals 14 residues. V lost 7 bases, J lost 6 bases, and 16 bases lay in between. CDR1 is MDHEN and CDR2 is SYDVKM in the germline V gene. In nucleotides, the CDR3 is TGTGCCAGCAAGGGGGGAGGGGCCCGCAATGAGCAGTTCTTC. Amino acid sequence: CASKGGGARNEQFF.

The chain is built from TRBV28 and TRBJ2-2, with D tentatively TRBD1 (5 bases). The CDR3 runs to 19 residues. V was trimmed by 2 bases and J by 3 bases, leaving 22 bases between them. Germline values: CDR1 MDHEN, CDR2 SYDVKM. The CDR3 is CASSLGAGFGFIDTGELFF. DNA for the CDR3: TGTGCCAGCAGTTTAGGGGCAGGGTTTGGGTTTATTGACACCGGGGAGCTGTTTTTT. Filled out from reference TRBV28 and TRBJ2-2, the complete variable domain reads DVKVTQSSRYLVKRTGEKVFLECVQDMDHENMFWYRQDPGLGLRLIYFSYDVKMKEKGDIPEGYSVSREKKERFSLILESASTNQTSMYLCASSLGAGFGFIDTGELFFGEGSRLTVL.

The V call is TRBV7-8, the J call TRBJ2-1; 15 nucleotides align to TRBD2. V shed 5 bases, J shed 9 bases, and the junction held 14 bases outside the gene matches. Germline CDR1 is SGHVS and CDR2 is FQNEAQ. The CDR3 length is 18 residues. CDR3 amino acids: CASSPRTSGRVRGGEQFF. For the CDR3, the DNA is TGTGCCAGCAGCCCCAGGACTAGCGGGAGGGTCCGCGGGGGTGAGCAGTTCTTC.

The rearrangement joins TRBV7-9 to TRBJ2-2; 9 nucleotides align to TRBD1. The germline gives CDR1 SEHNR, CDR2 FQNEAQ (reference sequence). The CDR3 length is 15 residues. V shed 3 bases and J 5 bases; nucleotides not matched to a gene: 4. The CDR3 spells CASSFGQGRTGELFF. The CDR3 DNA sequence: TGTGCCAGCAGCTTCGGACAGGGGAGAACCGGGGAGCTGTTTTTT. The full variable domain, its missing parts supplied by reference TRBV7-9 and TRBJ2-2, is DTGVSQNPRHKITKRGQNVTFRCDPISEHNRLYWYRQTLGQGPEFLTYFQNEAQLEKSRLLSDRFSAERPKGSFSTLEIQRTEQGDSAMYLCASSFGQGRTGELFFGEGSRLTVL.

The V gene is TRBV2, the J gene TRBJ2-2; D is undetermined. Germline loops: CDR1 SNHLY, CDR2 FYNNEI. V was pared by 6 bases and J by 6 bases, with 17 bases between. The CDR3 is made up of 15 amino acids. The CDR3 bases are TGTGCCAGCAGGGGGTCAGTCGTCGGAGCCGGGGAGCTGTTTTTT. Its translation is CASRGSVVGAGELFF.

The chain links TRBV6-6 to TRBJ2-7, with D possibly being TRBD1 or TRBD2 (7 bases each). V was cut by 7 bases and J by 2 bases, with 12 bases left in between. Germline CDR1 is MNHNY and CDR2 is SVGAGI (reference sequence). The length of the CDR3 is 13 residues. The CDR3 region is CASMAGGAYEQYF. CDR3 coding DNA: TGTGCCAGCATGGCAGGGGGGGCCTACGAGCAGTACTTC.